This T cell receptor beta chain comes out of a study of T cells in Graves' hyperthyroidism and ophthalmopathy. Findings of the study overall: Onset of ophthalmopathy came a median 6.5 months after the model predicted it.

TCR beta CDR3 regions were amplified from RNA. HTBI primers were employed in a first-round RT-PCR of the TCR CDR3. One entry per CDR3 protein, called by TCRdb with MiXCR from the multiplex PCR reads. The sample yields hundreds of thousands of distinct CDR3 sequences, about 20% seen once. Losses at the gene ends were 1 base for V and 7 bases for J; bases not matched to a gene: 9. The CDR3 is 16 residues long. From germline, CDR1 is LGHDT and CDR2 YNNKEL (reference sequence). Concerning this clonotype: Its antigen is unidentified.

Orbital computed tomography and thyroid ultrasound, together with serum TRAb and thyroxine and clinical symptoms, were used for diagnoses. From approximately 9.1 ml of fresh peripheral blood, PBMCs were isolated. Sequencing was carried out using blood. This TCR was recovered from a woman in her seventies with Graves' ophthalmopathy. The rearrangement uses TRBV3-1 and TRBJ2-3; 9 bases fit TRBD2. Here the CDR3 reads CASSQALTSGLYTQYF. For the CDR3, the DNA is TGTGCCAGCAGCCAAGCCCTGACTAGCGGACTCTATACGCAGTATTTT.